A selection of T cell receptor beta chains follows, all from one sample in a study of blood T cell repertoires in COVID-19. Sequenced by immunoSEQ multiplex PCR; TCRdb stores in-frame clones only, minus some. The sample lists over 250,000 clones, over 75% occurring once. Specimen: peripheral blood. These receptors were taken from an older woman with COVID-19, enrolled during active disease. Each CDR3 is given without its conserved first and last residue.

v_call cdr3_aa
TRBV15 ATSRLATSYNEQF
TRBV28 ASSSRDRGGEQY
TRBV18 ASSPPGTGRNTIY
TRBV4-1 ASSQAGGYIDTQY
TRBV3-1/TRBV3-2 ASSKPGTSKLDEQF
TRBV28 ASNTGVFYGYT
TRBV7-9 ASSSDWREGDEQF
TRBV7-9 ASSAPGQGNQPQH
TRBV6-6 ASRDNQNSPLH
TRBV11-3 ASSFGTGEAF
TRBV29-1 SVEVGIRGWATEAF
TRBV28 ASTLRRDYTGELF
TRBV19 ASKNPGQGVEQY
TRBV4-1 ASSQPDRGQGETQY
TRBV7-9 ASSFTGGQPQH
TRBV29-1 SVTRGQAYEQY
TRBV7-8 ASSWTGGVGQETQY
TRBV7-8 ASSYQQGFNQPQH
TRBV30 AWRLRDWKTSTDTQY
TRBV28 ASSPPGRGSSPLH
TRBV3-1/TRBV3-2 ASRPDRGPGSPLH
TRBV3-1/TRBV3-2 ASSRGYNEQF
TRBV30 AWSSRDNQPQH
TRBV7-6 ASSLGTSGSTDTQY
TRBV3-1/TRBV3-2 ASSPQGVGEAF
TRBV21-1 ASSKWGKEGISNTGELF
TRBV6-1 ASSDRSRGSGETQY
TRBV30 AWSVKQGPGGQPQH
TRBV6-5 ASSSQTAYHTEAF
TRBV5-1 ASSLVSGGTNEKLF
TRBV9 ASSVDAGQVLRGQY
TRBV7-9 ASSSNRGNEQF
TRBV4-3 ASSQGTSGIYEQY
TRBV7-9 ASSFLPGGNTIY
TRBV7-3 ASSLISGNIQY
TRBV19 ASSPRRTSIGTDTQY
TRBV5-1 ASSLGASGRGEQF
TRBV27 ASSTNLNTEAF
TRBV30 AWTYYGTGSGYT
TRBV5-6 ASSTEPGQKAD
TRBV30 AWSGTGPYNSPLH
TRBV5-1 ASSLVQGRAYEQY
TRBV3-1/TRBV3-2 ASSAMTGTGELF
TRBV30 AWSVKGDTEAF
TRBV7-8 ASSFSGTSGDNEQF
TRBV7-9 ASSPMSSGTIQETQY
TRBV11-3 ASSLVSTYNEQF
TRBV30 AWSPQGGTEAF
TRBV29-1 SVELRGVETQY
TRBV6-2/TRBV6-3 ASSYSRGNYGYT
TRBV1 TSSQRDRKNIQY
TRBV11-1 ASSLAGQNQETQY
TRBV5-5 ASSLAGEGETQY